This T cell receptor beta chain was captured by sequencing in a study of identical twins. TCRdb analysed the 5' RACE reads with MiXCR anew, one entry per CDR3 protein. The table shows 700,000 or so distinct CDR3 sequences, with approximately 9% occurring only once. This clonotype was seen many times. The same sample was also used in a study of yellow fever vaccine responses in identical twins.

Sequencing used PBMCs. This clonotype was sampled from a woman between 18 and 29 years old in good health.

As DNA, the CDR3 is TGCGCCAGCAGCCAATTCCTGGACGAGACCCAGTACTTC. It is translated as CASSQFLDETQYF. This chain connects TRBV4-1 to TRBJ2-5; D remains unclear. Trimming removed 2 bases from V and 5 bases from J, with 9 bases in between. In germline, CDR1 is MGHRA, CDR2 YSYEKL. This CDR3 has 13 residues.